A single sample gave rise to the 20 T cell receptor beta chains below, sequenced in a study of control samples from healthy donors and cancer patients. Profiling relied on immunoSEQ multiplex PCR, and the TCRdb table lists in-frame clones only, not all of them. The profile shows about 120,000 clones, about 93% of them singletons. Sequencing used blood. These receptors were collected from a man aged 35 to 55 in good health.

CDR3 nucleotide sequence: TGCAGCGCAAAGGAGGGGGAAGAGACCCAGTACTTC. Encoded protein: CSAKEGEETQYF. V is TRBV29-1 and J is TRBJ2-5; TRBD1 or TRBD2 may be the D gene (6 bases each). Per the germline V gene, CDR1 is SQVTM and CDR2 is ANQGSEA. V dropped 7 bases and J dropped 3 bases, with 12 bases sitting between them. The CDR3 extends over 12 amino acids.

The V gene is TRBV30, the J gene TRBJ1-3; D call uncertain. Deletions cut 6 bases from V and 4 bases from J, with 4 bases between. CDR3 length: 10 residues. Germline V gene lookup returns CDR1 GTSNPN and CDR2 SVGIG (reference sequence). CDR3 region: CACTGNTIYF. CDR3 sequence (DNA): TGTGCCTGTACAGGAAACACCATATATTTT. The whole variable domain, filled in from reference TRBV30 and TRBJ1-3, reads SQTIHQWPATLVQPVGSPLSLECTVEGTSNPNLYWYRQAAGRGLQLLFYSVGIGQISSEVPQNLSASRPQDRQFILSSKKLLLSDSGFYLCACTGNTIYFGEGSWLTVV.

The J gene is TRBJ2-7, the V gene TRBV27; possibly TRBD1 for D (6 bases). Trimming stripped 4 bases from V and 1 base from J, with 17 bases between. Germline V CDR1 and CDR2: MNHEY, SMNVEV (reference sequence). This CDR3 contains 16 residues. CDR3 loop: CASSYPGQCISYEQYF. CDR3 sequence (DNA): TGTGCCAGCAGTTACCCCGGACAGTGCATATCCTACGAGCAGTACTTC.

V is TRBV4-1 and J is TRBJ1-2; possibly TRBD1 for D (6 bases). This CDR3 has 11 residues. Germline V gene sequence: CDR1 MGHRA, CDR2 YSYEKL. Trimming cost V 10 bases and J 12 bases, with 18 bases left between them. CDR3 bases: TGCGCCACCGCCCTTGGGGGCTCCCACACCTTC. Its protein product is CATALGGSHTF.

The chain uses TRBV9 and TRBJ2-1; the match to TRBD2 covers 9 bases. This CDR3 has 14 amino acids. Germline V gene lookup returns CDR1 SGDLS and CDR2 YYNGEE. V was clipped by 4 bases and J by 10 bases; unmatched bases: 9. CDR3 sequence reads: CASSPWGSGREQFF. Written as DNA, the CDR3 is TGTGCCAGCAGCCCCTGGGGTAGCGGGAGAGAGCAGTTCTTC. The whole variable domain, remainder taken from reference TRBV9 and TRBJ2-1, is DSGVTQTPKHLITATGQRVTLRCSPRSGDLSVYWYQQSLDQGLQFLIQYYNGEERAKGNILERFSAQQFPDLHSELNLSSLELGDSALYFCASSPWGSGREQFFGPGTRLTVL.

This clone was counted once. CDR3 protein: CASRGDRSDTQYF. The CDR3 DNA follows: TGCGCCAGCAGGGGGGACCGGTCGGATACGCAGTATTTT. The gene calls are TRBV10-1 and TRBJ2-3, with D perhaps being TRBD1 or TRBD2 (5 bases each). V lost 6 bases and J lost 6, with 13 bases in between. CDR1 WNHNN and CDR2 SYGVQD come from the germline V gene (reference sequence). The CDR3 contains 13 residues.

The chain employs TRBV12-3 or TRBV12-4 and TRBJ1-6; unclear D gene. V was clipped by 4 bases and J by 8 bases, with 6 bases between them. The CDR3 loop spans 12 amino acids. The CDR3 loop reads CASSSRDSPLHF. The CDR3, as DNA: TGTGCCAGCAGTTCGAGGGATTCACCCCTCCACTTT.

The chain carries TRBV5-3 and TRBJ2-3; D assignment may be TRBD1 or TRBD2 (5 bases each). TRBV5-3 is an open reading frame whose function is uncertain. V was trimmed by 6 bases and J by 1 base, leaving 24 bases between them. CDR3 length equals 18 residues. The CDR3 DNA is TGTGCCAGAACCATTAAATCGACGGGGCGGATGCGCACAGATACGCAGTATTTT. It translates to CARTIKSTGRMRTDTQYF.

V usage is TRBV5-1 and J usage is TRBJ1-2; TRBD1 is a possible D gene (5 bases). Germline assignment: CDR1 SGHRS and CDR2 YFSETQ. This CDR3 contains 13 residues. The V end was cut by 7 bases, the J end by 8 bases, with 18 bases between. The CDR3 reads CASRLREPGGYTF. DNA of the CDR3: TGCGCCAGCCGCCTCAGGGAGCCAGGCGGCTACACCTTC.

V gene TRBV3-1 (or the pseudogene TRBV3-2) combines with J gene TRBJ2-7; no firm D call. Trimming cost V 5 bases and J 5 bases, with 7 bases left between them. The germline V gene has CDR1 LGHDT and CDR2 YNNKEL (reference sequence). There are 11 residues in the CDR3. The CDR3 sequence: CASSRTHEQYF. The CDR3 DNA follows: TGTGCCAGCAGCAGGACCCACGAGCAGTACTTC.

The rearrangement joins TRBV28 to TRBJ2-1, with 10 bases that match TRBD2. With 6 bases clipped from V and 5 bases from J, the junction kept 4 bases outside the gene matches. This CDR3 spans 14 amino acids. The germline gives CDR1 MDHEN, CDR2 SYDVKM. CDR3 loop: CASRLAGFDNEQFF. DNA of the CDR3: TGTGCCAGCAGACTAGCGGGGTTCGACAATGAGCAGTTCTTC.

In this sample, this clone turned up a few times. V usage is TRBV4-1 and J usage is TRBJ1-5, with D tentatively TRBD1 (6 bases). CDR3 length equals 16 residues. Germline assignment: CDR1 MGHRA and CDR2 YSYEKL. V was pared by 3 bases and J by 3 bases, with 15 bases between. The CDR3 is CASSHLKDSLNQPQHF. CDR3 in DNA: TGCGCCAGCAGCCACCTCAAGGACAGCCTCAATCAGCCCCAGCATTTT.

V and J are TRBV18 and TRBJ1-1; D is unresolved. This CDR3 region has 14 residues. The germline CDR1 and CDR2 sequences are KGHSH and LQKENI. Trimming shortened V by 6 bases and J by 1 base, and 12 bases separated the two germline ends. CDR3: CASSLARENTEAFF. For the CDR3, the DNA is TGTGCCAGCTCGCTTGCTCGGGAGAACACTGAAGCTTTCTTT.

The J gene is TRBJ2-3, the V gene TRBV4-1, with TRBD2 matching over 12 bases. Germline CDR1 reads MGHRA; CDR2 reads YSYEKL. The trim removed 4 bases at V and 9 bases at J, leaving 8 bases unmatched. The CDR3 covers 15 residues. CDR3 residues: CASSLSSGGERTQYF. The DNA for the CDR3 is TGCGCCAGCAGCCTCTCTAGCGGGGGGGAACGGACGCAGTATTTT.

The V and J genes are TRBV5-8 and TRBJ1-1; 7 bases match TRBD1. Germline-derived CDR1 and CDR2 are SGHTS and YDEGEE. This CDR3 has 16 amino acids. J was trimmed by 1 base and V by 4 bases; bases with no gene match: 10. The CDR3 loop reads CASSEARTGTNTEAFF. The CDR3 DNA follows: TGTGCCAGCAGCGAAGCCCGGACAGGAACGAACACTGAAGCTTTCTTT.

The rearrangement uses TRBV5-1 and TRBJ2-1; 13 nucleotides align to TRBD2. Germline loops: CDR1 SGHRS, CDR2 YFSETQ. The V segment lost 3 bases and the J segment 7 bases; nucleotides outside the gene matches: 7. The CDR3 is made up of 16 amino acids. CDR3 protein: CASSSTSGGARNEQFF. CDR3 bases: TGCGCCAGCAGCTCTACTAGCGGGGGGGCGAGGAATGAGCAGTTCTTC.

The J gene is TRBJ2-2, the V gene TRBV19; TRBD2 aligns across 7 bases. The V segment lost 6 bases and the J segment 5 bases; nucleotides outside the gene matches: 9. There are 15 residues in the CDR3. Germline CDR1 and CDR2: LNHDA and SQIVND (reference sequence). CDR3 in DNA: TGTGCCAGTAGCCCGGGGGGAACCGGAACCGGGGAGCTGTTTTTT. This translates into CASSPGGTGTGELFF.

CDR3 sequence reads: CASSLGGMALQQFF. The CDR3 DNA follows: TGTGCCAGCTCGCTAGGGGGTATGGCTCTCCAGCAGTTCTTC. This chain connects TRBV2 to TRBJ2-1, with D possibly TRBD1 on 6 matching bases. The CDR3 runs to 14 residues. The V gene's germline CDR1 is SNHLY and CDR2 FYNNEI. Trimming stripped 8 bases from V and 11 bases from J, with 22 bases between.

The chain recombines TRBV5-6 with TRBJ1-2; maybe TRBD1 (5 bases). The germline gives CDR1 SGHDT, CDR2 YYEEEE. V was clipped by 4 bases and J by 2 bases, with 6 bases between them. CDR3 length: 12 residues. CDR3 coding DNA: TGTGCCAGCAGCCCAGGGAACTATGGCTACACCTTC. This codes for CASSPGNYGYTF.

In its sample, this clone was seen a few times. Here the CDR3 reads CASSLRSGEAFF. The DNA of the CDR3 is TGTGCCAGCAGCCTGAGGAGCGGTGAAGCTTTCTTT. The chain links TRBV3-1 (or the pseudogene TRBV3-2) to TRBJ1-1; no clear D gene. CDR1 and CDR2 (germline): LGHDT, YNNKEL (reference sequence). There are 12 residues in the CDR3. V was cut by 4 bases and J by 7 bases, with 10 bases left in between.